A single sample is the source of the 7 T cell receptor beta chains below, sequenced in a study of T cell repertoires in cytomegalovirus infection. One entry per CDR3 protein results from TCRdb running MiXCR on the reads. Of some 150,000 distinct CDR3 sequences listed, about a quarter are singletons. Sequencing used PBMCs. These TCRs come from a human donor in good health (CMV status not recorded). Some clones in this sample may be carry-over from other donors' samples.

This clonotype was counted a few times. The CDR3 nucleotides are TGTGCCAGCAGCTTGGCCCTAGGGGGGTTTTACTACAATGAGCAGTTCTTC. Its translation: CASSLALGGFYYNEQFF. V and J are TRBV5-6 and TRBJ2-1; D is perhaps TRBD1 or TRBD2 (6 bases each). The germline V gene has CDR1 SGHDT and CDR2 YYEEEE. V was cut by 0 bases and J by 3 bases, with 16 bases left in between. CDR3 length: 17 residues.

This clonotype showed up many times. V is TRBV7-2 and J is TRBJ2-1; 14 bases align to TRBD2. The junction had 7 bases not matched to a gene; V was cut back by 5 bases and J by 1 base. The CDR3 runs 18 residues. The germline CDR1 and CDR2 sequences are SGHTA and FQGNSA. Written as DNA, the CDR3 is TGTGCCAGCAGCCTTAGGACTAGCGGGGGGCTATCCTACAATGAGCAGTTCTTC. This translates into CASSLRTSGGLSYNEQFF.

This clonotype has more than one count but fewer than ten. The V and J genes are TRBV4-3 and TRBJ2-1; 11 bases are a match to TRBD2. The CDR3 is 15 amino acids. The germline V gene encodes CDR1 LGHNA and CDR2 YSLEER. J gave up 9 bases and V 4 bases, and 8 bases lay outside the gene matches. The CDR3 nucleotides read TGCGCCAGCAGCCCAATACTAGCGGGAGTCAGTGAGCAGTTCTTC. Its protein is CASSPILAGVSEQFF.

This clonotype occurred many times. V and J are TRBV7-2 and TRBJ2-3; 7 nucleotides line up with TRBD2. The CDR3 is 14 residues long. With 5 bases clipped from V and 5 bases from J, the junction kept 7 bases outside the gene matches. Per the germline V gene, CDR1 is SGHTA and CDR2 is FQGNSA. The CDR3 loop reads CASSNGLVLDTQYF. The CDR3 DNA reads as TGTGCCAGCAGCAATGGACTAGTTTTAGATACGCAGTATTTT.

This chain links TRBV7-2 with TRBJ2-7; either TRBD1 or TRBD2 may fit D (5 bases each). CDR3 length equals 13 residues. Per germline, CDR1 SGHTA and CDR2 FQGNSA. V was cut by 1 base and J by 6 bases, with 10 bases left in between. CDR3 DNA: TGTGCCAGCAGCTTAGGAGGGGTCCGCGAGCAGTACTTC. It codes for CASSLGGVREQYF.

This clonotype was detected many times. CDR3 in DNA: TGTGCCAGCAGCTTGACCGGGACAGGGTTGTCTGGCTACACCTTC. Translating it yields CASSLTGTGLSGYTF. J is TRBJ1-2 and V is TRBV7-9, with TRBD1 matching over 9 bases. V trimming: 3 bases; J trimming: 7 bases; junction bases outside the gene matches: 9. The CDR3 is made up of 15 amino acids. Germline lookup yields CDR1 SEHNR and CDR2 FQNEAQ (reference sequence).

The chain employs TRBV20-1 and TRBJ1-1; D uncertain. The CDR3 consists of 12 residues. The V gene lost 3 bases and the J gene lost 5 bases, with 10 bases spanning the gap. Germline values: CDR1 DFQATT, CDR2 SNEGSKA (reference sequence). CDR3 residues: CSASDGWTEAFF. The CDR3 nucleotides read TGCAGTGCTAGTGATGGGTGGACTGAAGCTTTCTTT.